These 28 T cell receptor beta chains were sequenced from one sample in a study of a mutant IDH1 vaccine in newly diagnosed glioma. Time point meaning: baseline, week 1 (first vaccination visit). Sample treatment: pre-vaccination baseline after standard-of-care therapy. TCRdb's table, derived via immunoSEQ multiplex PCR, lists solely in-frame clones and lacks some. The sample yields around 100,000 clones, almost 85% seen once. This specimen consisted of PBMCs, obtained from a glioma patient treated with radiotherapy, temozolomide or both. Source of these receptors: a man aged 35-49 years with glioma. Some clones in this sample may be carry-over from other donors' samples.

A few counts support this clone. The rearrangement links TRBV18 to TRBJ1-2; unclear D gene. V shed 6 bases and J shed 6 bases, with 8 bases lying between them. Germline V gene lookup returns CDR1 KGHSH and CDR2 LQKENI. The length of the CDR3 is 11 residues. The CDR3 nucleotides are TGTGCCAGCTCCTCCCAGGATGGCTACACCTTC. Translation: CASSSQDGYTF.

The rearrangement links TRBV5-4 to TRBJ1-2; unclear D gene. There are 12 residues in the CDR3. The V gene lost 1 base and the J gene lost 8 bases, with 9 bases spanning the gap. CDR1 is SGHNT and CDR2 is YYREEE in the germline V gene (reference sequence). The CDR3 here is CASSLIQGGYTF. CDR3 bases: TGTGCCAGCAGCTTGATCCAAGGAGGCTACACCTTC.

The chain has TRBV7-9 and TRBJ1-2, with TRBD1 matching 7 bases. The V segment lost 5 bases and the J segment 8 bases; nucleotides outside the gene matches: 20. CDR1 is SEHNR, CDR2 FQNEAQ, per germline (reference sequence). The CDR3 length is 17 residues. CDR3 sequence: CASSPPTGSRGVRGYTF. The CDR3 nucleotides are TGTGCCAGCAGCCCTCCAACGGGGTCCAGGGGGGTCCGGGGCTACACCTTC.

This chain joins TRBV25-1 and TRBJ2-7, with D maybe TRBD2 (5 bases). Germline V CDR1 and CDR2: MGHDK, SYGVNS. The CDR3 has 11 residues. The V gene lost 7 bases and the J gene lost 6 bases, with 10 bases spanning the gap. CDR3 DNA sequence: TGTGCCAGCATGGCGGGCATCGAGCAGTACTTC. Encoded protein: CASMAGIEQYF.

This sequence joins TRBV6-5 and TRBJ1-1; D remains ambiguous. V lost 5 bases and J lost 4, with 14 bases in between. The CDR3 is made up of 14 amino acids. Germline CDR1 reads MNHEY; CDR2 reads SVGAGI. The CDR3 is CASSPWEVSTEAFF. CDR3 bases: TGTGCCAGCAGTCCTTGGGAGGTATCCACTGAAGCTTTCTTT.

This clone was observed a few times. The CDR3 nucleotides read TGTGCCAGCCGCCTCGGGGGTCAAAACACTGAAGCTTTCTTT. It specifies CASRLGGQNTEAFF. The genes are TRBV11-3 and TRBJ1-1; D may be TRBD1 (5 bases). Deletions cut 8 bases from V and 2 bases from J, with 15 bases between. This CDR3 has 14 residues. Germline V gives CDR1 SGHNT, CDR2 YENEEA.

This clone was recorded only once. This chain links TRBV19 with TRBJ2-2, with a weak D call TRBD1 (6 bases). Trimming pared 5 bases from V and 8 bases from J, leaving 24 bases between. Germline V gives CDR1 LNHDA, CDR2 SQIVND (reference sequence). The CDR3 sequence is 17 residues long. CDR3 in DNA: TGTGCCAGTAGTCCCCGAAGGACAGTGGTAAATTTTGGGGAGCTGTTTTTT. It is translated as CASSPRRTVVNFGELFF.

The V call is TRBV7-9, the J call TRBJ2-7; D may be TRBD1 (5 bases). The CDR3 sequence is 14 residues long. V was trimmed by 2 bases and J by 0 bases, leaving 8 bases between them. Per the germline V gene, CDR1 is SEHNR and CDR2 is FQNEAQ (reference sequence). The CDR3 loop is CASSLSRDSYEQYF. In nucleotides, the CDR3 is TGTGCCAGCAGCTTAAGCAGGGACTCCTACGAGCAGTACTTC.

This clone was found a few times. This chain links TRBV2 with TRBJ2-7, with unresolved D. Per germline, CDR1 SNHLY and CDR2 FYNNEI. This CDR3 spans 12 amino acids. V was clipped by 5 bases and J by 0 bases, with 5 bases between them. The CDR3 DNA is TGTGCCAGCAGTACGAGCTCCTACGAGCAGTACTTC. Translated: CASSTSSYEQYF.

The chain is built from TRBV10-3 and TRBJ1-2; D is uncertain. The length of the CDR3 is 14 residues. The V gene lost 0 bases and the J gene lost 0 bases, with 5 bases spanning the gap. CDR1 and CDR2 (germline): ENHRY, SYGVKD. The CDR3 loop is CAISESGTNYGYTF. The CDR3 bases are TGTGCCATCAGTGAGTCCGGAACTAACTATGGCTACACCTTC.

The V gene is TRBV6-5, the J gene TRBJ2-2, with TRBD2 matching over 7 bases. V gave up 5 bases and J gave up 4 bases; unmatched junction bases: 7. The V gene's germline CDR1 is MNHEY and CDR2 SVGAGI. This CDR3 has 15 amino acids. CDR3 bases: TGTGCCAGCAGTCCATGGACTAGTGGCACCGGGGAGCTGTTTTTT. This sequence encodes CASSPWTSGTGELFF.

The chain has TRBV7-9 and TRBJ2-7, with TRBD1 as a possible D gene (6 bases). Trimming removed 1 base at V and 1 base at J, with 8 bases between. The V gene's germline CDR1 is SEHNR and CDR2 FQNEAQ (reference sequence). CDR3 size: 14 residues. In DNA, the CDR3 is TGTGCCAGCAGCTTAGGGACAGAGTCCTACGAGCAGTACTTC. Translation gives CASSLGTESYEQYF.

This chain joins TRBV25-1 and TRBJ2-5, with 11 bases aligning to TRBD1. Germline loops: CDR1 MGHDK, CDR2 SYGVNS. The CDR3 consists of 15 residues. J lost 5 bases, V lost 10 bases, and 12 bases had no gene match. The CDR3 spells CAIDSGTGGWETQYF. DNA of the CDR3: TGTGCCATCGATTCCGGGACAGGGGGTTGGGAGACCCAGTACTTC.

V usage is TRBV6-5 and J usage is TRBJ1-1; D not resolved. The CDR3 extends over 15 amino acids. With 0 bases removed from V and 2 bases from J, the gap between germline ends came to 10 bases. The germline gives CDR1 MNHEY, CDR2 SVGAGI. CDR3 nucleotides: TGTGCCAGCAGTTACTCGAACGGCGGCAACACTGAAGCTTTCTTT. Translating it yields CASSYSNGGNTEAFF.

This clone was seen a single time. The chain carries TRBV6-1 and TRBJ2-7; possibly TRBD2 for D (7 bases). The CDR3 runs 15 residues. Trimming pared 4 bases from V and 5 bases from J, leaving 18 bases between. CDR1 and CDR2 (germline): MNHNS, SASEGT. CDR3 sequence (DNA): TGTGCCAGCAGTGCCCCCCTGGGGGGGCTGGACGAGCAGTACTTC. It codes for CASSAPLGGLDEQYF.

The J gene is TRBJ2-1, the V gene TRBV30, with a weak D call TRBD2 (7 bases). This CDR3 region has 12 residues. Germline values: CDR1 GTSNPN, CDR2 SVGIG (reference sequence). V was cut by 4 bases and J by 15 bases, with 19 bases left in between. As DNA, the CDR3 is TGTGCCTGGACCCAAGGGGGGGCTACGGGGTTCTTC. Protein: CAWTQGGATGFF.

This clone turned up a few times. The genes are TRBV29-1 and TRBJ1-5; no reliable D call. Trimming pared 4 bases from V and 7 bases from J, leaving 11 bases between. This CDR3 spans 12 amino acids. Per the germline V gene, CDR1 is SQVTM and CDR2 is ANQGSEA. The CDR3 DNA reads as TGCAGCGTTGCTGAAGGGAGGCAGCCCCAGCATTTT. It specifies CSVAEGRQPQHF.

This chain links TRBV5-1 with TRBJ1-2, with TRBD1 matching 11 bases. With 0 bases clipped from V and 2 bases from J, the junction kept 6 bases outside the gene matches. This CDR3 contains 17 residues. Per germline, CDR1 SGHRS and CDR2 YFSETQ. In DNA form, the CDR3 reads TGCGCCAGCAGCTTGGCCCTCGGACAGGGGGCGAACTATGGCTACACCTTC. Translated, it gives CASSLALGQGANYGYTF.

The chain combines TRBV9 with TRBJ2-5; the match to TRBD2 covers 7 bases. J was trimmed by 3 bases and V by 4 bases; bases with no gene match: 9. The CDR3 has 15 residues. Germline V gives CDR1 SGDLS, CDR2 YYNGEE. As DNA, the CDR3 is TGTGCCAGCAGCCCCGCCGGGGGAGGGGAAGAGACCCAGTACTTC. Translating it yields CASSPAGGGEETQYF.

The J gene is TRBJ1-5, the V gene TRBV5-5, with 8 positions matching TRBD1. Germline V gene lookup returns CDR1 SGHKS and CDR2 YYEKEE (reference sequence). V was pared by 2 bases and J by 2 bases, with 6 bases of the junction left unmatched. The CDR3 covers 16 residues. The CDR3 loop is CASSFIGQGRNQPQHF. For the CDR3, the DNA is TGTGCCAGCAGCTTTATCGGACAGGGTCGCAATCAGCCCCAGCATTTT.

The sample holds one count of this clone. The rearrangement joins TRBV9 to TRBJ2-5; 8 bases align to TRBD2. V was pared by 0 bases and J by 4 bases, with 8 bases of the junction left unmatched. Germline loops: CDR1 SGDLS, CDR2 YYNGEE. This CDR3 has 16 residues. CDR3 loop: CASSVGSGGPIETQYF. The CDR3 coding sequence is TGTGCCAGCAGCGTAGGGAGCGGGGGCCCGATAGAGACCCAGTACTTC.

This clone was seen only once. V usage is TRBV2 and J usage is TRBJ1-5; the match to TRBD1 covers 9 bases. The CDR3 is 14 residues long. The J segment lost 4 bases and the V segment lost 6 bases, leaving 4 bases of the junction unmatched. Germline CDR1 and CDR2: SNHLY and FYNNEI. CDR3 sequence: CASRRDRENQPQHF. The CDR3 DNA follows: TGTGCCAGCAGAAGGGACAGGGAAAATCAGCCCCAGCATTTT.

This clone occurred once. CDR3 nucleotides: TGCGCCAGCAGCCAGGAAGTCTATCAGCCCCAGCATTTT. This translates into CASSQEVYQPQHF. This chain joins TRBV4-1 and TRBJ1-5; unclear D gene. The CDR3 is 13 amino acids. V was clipped by 3 bases and J by 5 bases, with 8 bases between them. Germline CDR1 reads MGHRA; CDR2 reads YSYEKL.

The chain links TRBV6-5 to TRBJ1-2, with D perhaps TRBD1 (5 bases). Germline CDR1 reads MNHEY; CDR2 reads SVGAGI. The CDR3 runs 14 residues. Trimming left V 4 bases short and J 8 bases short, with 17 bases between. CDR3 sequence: CASSSQGFLGGYTF. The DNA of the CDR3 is TGTGCCAGCAGTTCCCAGGGATTTCTCGGGGGCTACACCTTC.

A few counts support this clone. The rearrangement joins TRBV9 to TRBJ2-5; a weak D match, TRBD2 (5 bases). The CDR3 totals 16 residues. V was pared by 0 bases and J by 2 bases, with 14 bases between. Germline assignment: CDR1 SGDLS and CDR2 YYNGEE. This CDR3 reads CASSVAASWEQETQYF. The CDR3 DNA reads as TGTGCCAGCAGCGTAGCGGCTAGTTGGGAGCAAGAGACCCAGTACTTC.

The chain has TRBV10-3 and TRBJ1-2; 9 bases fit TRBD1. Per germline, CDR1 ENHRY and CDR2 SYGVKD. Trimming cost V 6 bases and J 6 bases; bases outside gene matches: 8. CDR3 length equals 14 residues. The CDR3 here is CAISSGQGRDGYTF. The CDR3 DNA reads TGTGCCATCAGCTCCGGACAGGGGAGAGATGGCTACACCTTC.

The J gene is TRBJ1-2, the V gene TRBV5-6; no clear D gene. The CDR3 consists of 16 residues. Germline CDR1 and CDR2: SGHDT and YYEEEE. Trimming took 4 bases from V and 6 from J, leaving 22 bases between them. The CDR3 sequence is CASSPEWEAAGHGYTF. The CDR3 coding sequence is TGTGCCAGCAGCCCAGAATGGGAGGCAGCCGGCCATGGCTACACCTTC.

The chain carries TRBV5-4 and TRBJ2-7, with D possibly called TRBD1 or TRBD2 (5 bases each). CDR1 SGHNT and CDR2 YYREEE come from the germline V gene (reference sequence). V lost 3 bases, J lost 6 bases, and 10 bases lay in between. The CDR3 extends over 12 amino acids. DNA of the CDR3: TGTGCCAGCAGCTCGGGGACCCTCGAGCAGTACTTC. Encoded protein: CASSSGTLEQYF.